This T cell receptor (beta chain) was obtained from a study of T cells in Graves' hyperthyroidism and ophthalmopathy. Study observations and caveats: Researchers report that a 13 V-J model separated ophthalmopathy from stable hyperthyroidism.

Turning to this clonotype: Antigen: not known.

RNA transcripts yielded amplified TCR beta CDR3 regions. First-round RT-PCR targeting the TCR CDR3 was performed with the HTBI primer set. One entry per CDR3 protein results from TCRdb running MiXCR on the multiplex PCR reads. The data contain about 400,000 distinct CDR3 sequences, under 15% of them singletons. For Graves' hyperthyroidism to be stable, ophthalmopathy could not progress within 18 months. The PBMCs studied were ones that came from around 10 ml fresh peripheral blood. The germline V gene encodes CDR1 MDHEN and CDR2 SYDVKM. J gave up 6 bases and V 5 bases, and 4 bases lay outside the gene matches. The CDR3 contains 14 residues.

The rearrangement joins TRBV28 to TRBJ2-1, with 10 bases matching TRBD2. This clonotype was obtained from a woman aged 25-40 years with Graves' hyperthyroidism. Source material: blood. The DNA for the CDR3 is TGTGCCAGCAGTCAGCGGGAGGGCCCCAATGAGCAGTTCTTC. Amino acids: CASSQREGPNEQFF.